The 18 T cell receptor beta chains reported below all come from one sample, sequenced in a study of identical twins. TCRdb reanalysed the 5' RACE reads using MiXCR and keeps one entry per CDR3 protein. The sample lists about 530,000 distinct CDR3 sequences, around 20% occurring once. The same sample was also studied in work on yellow fever vaccine responses in identical twins.

The sample taken for sequencing was CD4+ T cells sorted from blood. Receptors were obtained from a woman younger than 30 in good health.

The chain couples TRBV20-1 to TRBJ2-1; D unclear. CDR3 size: 11 residues. The germline V and J ends were trimmed by 4 bases and 7 bases, with 8 bases remaining between them. The germline V gene encodes CDR1 DFQATT and CDR2 SNEGSKA (reference sequence). CDR3 in amino acids: CSAKNRNEQFF. The CDR3 DNA reads as TGCAGTGCTAAGAATCGAAATGAGCAGTTCTTC.

The rearrangement links TRBV5-1 to TRBJ2-7, with D possibly being TRBD2 (5 bases). The germline gives CDR1 SGHRS, CDR2 YFSETQ. The CDR3 is made up of 14 amino acids. The V end lost 0 bases, the J end lost 7 bases, and 14 bases lay between the germline ends. CDR3: CASSLGFTSGEQYV. The CDR3 bases are TGCGCCAGCAGCTTGGGTTTCACATCGGGGGAGCAGTACGTC.

In its sample, this clonotype was seen a few times. The chain is built from TRBV25-1 and TRBJ2-7, with D perhaps TRBD1 or TRBD2 (5 bases each). V was trimmed by 0 bases and J by 3 bases, leaving 9 bases between them. Germline V lookup: CDR1 MGHDK, CDR2 SYGVNS. This CDR3 spans 14 amino acids. The CDR3 DNA follows: TGTGCCAGCAGTGAATACGGGACCAACTACGAGCAGTACTTC. Residues: CASSEYGTNYEQYF.

This clonotype turned up a few times. This rearrangement joins TRBV28 to TRBJ1-5, with TRBD1 identical over 8 bases. Germline values: CDR1 MDHEN, CDR2 SYDVKM. The CDR3 covers 15 residues. Germline trimming cut 5 bases from V and 4 bases from J; bases unmatched to any gene: 7. The CDR3 sequence: CASSPRGQGNQPQHF. CDR3 DNA sequence: TGTGCCAGCAGTCCCCGCGGACAGGGTAATCAGCCCCAGCATTTT.

In this sample, this clonotype turned up a few times. The J gene is TRBJ1-5, the V gene TRBV28; D uncertain. The CDR3 consists of 15 residues. Germline CDR1 reads MDHEN; CDR2 reads SYDVKM. V was shortened by 7 bases and J by 7 bases, with 20 bases between the two germline ends. CDR3 DNA sequence: TGTGCCAGCACAATTTGGGATCTGGGAAGCCAGCCCCAGCATTTT. Its protein product is CASTIWDLGSQPQHF.

In nucleotides, the CDR3 is TGCAGTGCTAGAGAACCGCCTAACACTGAAGCTTTCTTT. Translated: CSAREPPNTEAFF. V and J are TRBV20-1 and TRBJ1-1, with D unclear. Germline V CDR1 and CDR2: DFQATT, SNEGSKA (reference sequence). Trimming removed 0 bases from V and 2 bases from J, with 7 bases in between. This CDR3 comprises 13 residues.

The rearrangement joins TRBV12-3 or TRBV12-4 to TRBJ2-2; 7 nucleotides line up with TRBD1. V dropped 3 bases and J dropped 5; count of bases not matched to a gene: 6. The CDR3 contains 15 residues. The CDR3 DNA reads as TGTGCCAGCAGTTTCGACAGGGTGGGGACCGGGGAGCTGTTTTTT. This translates into CASSFDRVGTGELFF.

The J gene is TRBJ2-7, the V gene TRBV19, with D tentatively TRBD1 (5 bases). Trimming cost V 4 bases and J 2 bases, with 9 bases left between them. The germline gives CDR1 LNHDA, CDR2 SQIVND (reference sequence). The CDR3 runs to 13 residues. CDR3 loop: CASSNQGTYEQYF. The CDR3 bases are TGTGCCAGTAGTAATCAGGGAACCTACGAGCAGTACTTC. Based on the CDR3 plus reference TRBV19 and TRBJ2-7, the full variable domain is DGGITQSPKYLFRKEGQNVTLSCEQNLNHDAMYWYRQDPGQGLRLIYYSQIVNDFQKGDIAEGYSVSREKKESFPLTVTSAQKNPTAFYLCASSNQGTYEQYFGPGTRLTVT.

This chain joins TRBV2 and TRBJ2-1; D is unclear. CDR1 is SNHLY, CDR2 FYNNEI, per germline. Trimming left V 1 base short and J 6 bases short, with 7 bases between. The CDR3 extends over 13 amino acids. The CDR3 DNA is TGTGCCAGCAGTGAAGGACTTCTCAATGAGCAGTTCTTC. Protein product: CASSEGLLNEQFF.

In this sample, this clonotype turned up a few times. The genes are TRBV20-1 and TRBJ2-5; a possible D gene is TRBD2 (6 bases). CDR1 and CDR2 from the germline V gene are DFQATT and SNEGSKA (reference sequence). V was shortened by 1 base and J by 0 bases, with 12 bases between the two germline ends. The CDR3 is made up of 15 amino acids. CDR3: CSARVAGTNQETQYF. The CDR3 coding sequence is TGCAGTGCTAGAGTGGCGGGGACGAACCAAGAGACCCAGTACTTC.

The chain links TRBV3-1 to TRBJ1-6; D is uncertain. V was clipped by 4 bases and J by 0 bases, with 10 bases between them. CDR1 is LGHDT, CDR2 YNNKEL, per germline (reference sequence). This CDR3 spans 16 amino acids. Here the CDR3 reads CASSPARSSYNSPLHF. CDR3 bases: TGTGCCAGCAGCCCGGCGCGAAGCTCCTATAATTCACCCCTCCACTTT. Supplemented by reference TRBV3-1 and TRBJ1-6, the full variable domain reads DTAVSQTPKYLVTQMGNDKSIKCEQNLGHDTMYWYKQDSKKFLKIMFSYNNKELIINETVPNRFSPKSPDKAHLNLHINSLELGDSAVYFCASSPARSSYNSPLHFGNGTRLTVT.

V is TRBV27 and J is TRBJ2-2, with TRBD1 matching 8 bases. The V gene end was trimmed by 5 bases and the J gene end by 4 bases; junction bases not matched to a gene: 6. The CDR3 extends over 15 amino acids. Germline assignment: CDR1 MNHEY and CDR2 SMNVEV (reference sequence). The chain's CDR3 is CASSDTGTGTGELFF. DNA for the CDR3: TGTGCCAGCAGTGACACAGGGACAGGCACCGGGGAGCTGTTTTTT.

The chain recombines TRBV10-3 with TRBJ2-5; the D gene could be TRBD1 or TRBD2 (5 bases each). Trimming cost V 3 bases and J 5 bases, with 13 bases left between them. Looked up from germline, CDR1 is ENHRY and CDR2 is SYGVKD. The CDR3 is 14 residues long. In DNA form, the CDR3 reads TGTGCCATCAGTGATAGGCAGGGACGGGAGACCCAGTACTTC. Its protein is CAISDRQGRETQYF.

This chain uses TRBV6-1 with TRBJ1-2, with unresolved D. This CDR3 is built from 16 residues. Germline CDR1 MNHNS, CDR2 SASEGT. Trimming took 6 bases from V and 5 from J, leaving 22 bases between them. CDR3 region: CASSSSLYLGRYGYTF. In nucleotides, the CDR3 is TGTGCCAGCAGCTCCAGCCTTTATCTAGGACGATATGGCTACACCTTC.

The V and J genes are TRBV9 and TRBJ2-7; D remains ambiguous. This CDR3 has 14 amino acids. Trimming took off 3 bases at V and 0 bases at J, with 10 bases between the two ends. Germline CDR1 SGDLS, CDR2 YYNGEE. In DNA form, the CDR3 reads TGTGCCAGCAGCGCGACTCTGAGCTCCTACGAGCAGTACTTC. Amino acids: CASSATLSSYEQYF.

This clonotype was detected a few times. The V call is TRBV27, the J call TRBJ2-1, with unresolved D. Germline V gene lookup returns CDR1 MNHEY and CDR2 SMNVEV (reference sequence). The V end lost 10 bases, the J end lost 7 bases, and 14 bases lay between the germline ends. The CDR3 is 12 amino acids. The CDR3 bases are TGTGCCACCTTCCGTACCTCGAATGAGCAGTTCTTC. This gives the protein CATFRTSNEQFF.

This sequence joins TRBV11-3 and TRBJ2-3; 9 bases line up with TRBD2. Unmatched junction bases numbered 9, after V lost 3 bases and J lost 2 bases. CDR1 and CDR2 from the germline V gene are SGHNT and YENEEA. This CDR3 comprises 17 residues. CDR3 sequence: CASSLELAGKHTDTQYF. Here the CDR3 DNA reads TGTGCCAGCAGCTTGGAGCTAGCGGGAAAACACACAGATACGCAGTATTTT.

This clonotype was detected a few times. The rearrangement uses TRBV3-1 and TRBJ1-1; D unresolved. The germline V gene encodes CDR1 LGHDT and CDR2 YNNKEL (reference sequence). The CDR3 sequence is 12 residues long. Trimming took off 2 bases at V and 7 bases at J, with 8 bases between the two ends. The CDR3 protein is CASSQRTHEAFF. DNA for the CDR3: TGTGCCAGCAGCCAAAGAACACATGAAGCTTTCTTT. The complete variable domain, with remaining parts taken from reference TRBV3-1 and TRBJ1-1, reads DTAVSQTPKYLVTQMGNDKSIKCEQNLGHDTMYWYKQDSKKFLKIMFSYNNKELIINETVPNRFSPKSPDKAHLNLHINSLELGDSAVYFCASSQRTHEAFFGQGTRLTVV.